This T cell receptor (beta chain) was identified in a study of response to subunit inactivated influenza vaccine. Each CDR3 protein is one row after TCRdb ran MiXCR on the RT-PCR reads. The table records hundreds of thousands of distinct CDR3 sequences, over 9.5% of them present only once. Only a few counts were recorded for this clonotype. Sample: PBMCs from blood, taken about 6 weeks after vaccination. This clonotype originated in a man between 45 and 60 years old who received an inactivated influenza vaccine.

The CDR3 loop is CASSEDSAWTQYF. The CDR3 DNA sequence: TGTGCCAGCAGTGAGGACAGCGCTTGGACCCAGTACTTC. The chain links TRBV2 to TRBJ2-5; a weak D match, TRBD1 (6 bases). From germline, CDR1 is SNHLY and CDR2 FYNNEI. Trimming shortened V by 3 bases and J by 7 bases, and 12 bases separated the two germline ends. There are 13 residues in the CDR3.